This T cell receptor (beta chain) was sequenced during a study of T cells after yellow fever vaccination. Turning to the study itself: SMART-Seq v4 Ultra Low Input handled preparation of low-cell-number fractions. Study-level results: Abundant clonotypes from the bulk population could have been carried over as contaminants into FACS-sorted repertoires.

From germline, CDR1 is SGHRS and CDR2 YFSETQ. The CDR3 length is 18 residues. With 1 base clipped from V and 3 bases from J, the junction kept 11 bases outside the gene matches. This clonotype was seen more than once but under ten times. The antigen is unknown. TCRdb used MiXCR to reprocess the 5' RACE reads, holding one entry per CDR3 protein. This sample carries about 320,000 distinct CDR3 sequences, about 10% of them seen once, and the ten largest clones take 3% to 4%. This clonotype was sampled from a man aged 18 to 29 who received the YFV17D yellow fever vaccine. This chain uses TRBV5-1 with TRBJ1-1; TRBD1 matches at 11 bases. The sequencing here drew on CD4+ T cells sorted from PBMCs, taken 45 days after the yellow fever booster vaccination. Here the CDR3 DNA reads TGCGCCAGCAGCTTGATGGGAAGGACAGGGGGCCAGGACACTGAAGCTTTCTTT. The encoded protein is CASSLMGRTGGQDTEAFF.